Listed below are T cell receptor beta chains from one sample, sequenced in a study of shared clonotypes between healthy human individuals. The repertoire was sequenced with immunoSEQ multiplex PCR; TCRdb's copy has only in-frame clones and lacks some. The sample includes about 2 million clones, roughly 94% of them seen just once. Sequences were obtained from naive CD4+ T cells sorted from blood. The origin of the receptors is a man younger than 30 in good health. Both conserved end residues are part of each CDR3. D genes are given only for firm matches. Rows give clone size only sometimes, using once, few, many, or a class for an expanded clone.

d_call: .; v_call: TRBV30; clone_size: .; j_call: TRBJ2-3; cdr3_nt: TGTGCCTGGAGTGGTCTGTCGCGATCTAGCACAGATACGCAGTATTTT; cdr3_aa: CAWSGLSRSSTDTQYF
d_call: .; v_call: TRBV5-4; clone_size: .; j_call: TRBJ1-6; cdr3_nt: TGTGCCAGCAGCTTGGATGCCTCACCCCTCCACTTT; cdr3_aa: CASSLDASPLHF
d_call: .; v_call: TRBV5-1; clone_size: .; j_call: TRBJ2-2; cdr3_nt: TGCGCCAGCAGCTTGAAAGTTTCGAACACCGGGGAGCTGTTTTTT; cdr3_aa: CASSLKVSNTGELFF
d_call: TRBD1; v_call: TRBV27; clone_size: .; j_call: TRBJ1-3; cdr3_nt: TGTGCCAGCAGTCCCAGGGGGCCTGGAAACACCATATATTTT; cdr3_aa: CASSPRGPGNTIYF
d_call: .; v_call: TRBV6-5; clone_size: .; j_call: TRBJ2-7; cdr3_nt: TGTGCCAGCAGCCGGCCAGGTGTGGGCTACGAGCAGTACTTC; cdr3_aa: CASSRPGVGYEQYF
d_call: .; v_call: TRBV10-3; clone_size: once; j_call: TRBJ2-7; cdr3_nt: TGTGCCATCAGTTCCTACCCCATCGAGCAGTACTTC; cdr3_aa: CAISSYPIEQYF
d_call: .; v_call: TRBV18; clone_size: .; j_call: TRBJ2-6; cdr3_nt: TGTGCCAGCTCACCAGGATTCTCTGGGGCCAACGTCCCGACTTTC; cdr3_aa: CASSPGFSGANVPTF
d_call: .; v_call: TRBV7-9; clone_size: .; j_call: TRBJ2-5; cdr3_nt: TGTGCCAGCAGCTCGAGAAGGACCCCTAGGTCAGAGACCCAGTACTTC; cdr3_aa: CASSSRRTPRSETQYF
d_call: TRBD2; v_call: TRBV11-3; clone_size: .; j_call: TRBJ2-2; cdr3_nt: TGTGCCAGCAGCTTCGGTCAGGGAGGGACCGGGGAGCTGTTTTTT; cdr3_aa: CASSFGQGGTGELFF
d_call: .; v_call: TRBV5-4; clone_size: .; j_call: TRBJ1-2; cdr3_nt: TGTGCCAGCAGCTCCGACAGCAACTATGGCTACACCTTC; cdr3_aa: CASSSDSNYGYTF
d_call: .; v_call: TRBV29-1; clone_size: .; j_call: TRBJ2-7; cdr3_nt: TGCAGCGTTGAGGAGACAAAGCAGTACTTC; cdr3_aa: CSVEETKQYF
d_call: .; v_call: TRBV5-1; clone_size: .; j_call: TRBJ2-1; cdr3_nt: TGCGCCAGCGGTTACGGAGGGGGCTCCTACAATGAGCAGTTCTTC; cdr3_aa: CASGYGGGSYNEQFF
d_call: TRBD1; v_call: TRBV9; clone_size: .; j_call: TRBJ1-6; cdr3_nt: TGTGCCAGCAGCCCCTCCGGGACAGAATTCTCACCCCTCCACTTT; cdr3_aa: CASSPSGTEFSPLHF
d_call: TRBD2; v_call: TRBV9; clone_size: .; j_call: TRBJ2-3; cdr3_nt: TGTGCCAGCAGCGCTCCCGGGACTAGCCCAGATACGCAGTATTTT; cdr3_aa: CASSAPGTSPDTQYF
d_call: .; v_call: TRBV7-3; clone_size: once; j_call: TRBJ1-4; cdr3_nt: TGTGCCAGCAGCTTAATGGGGGGGCCTAATGAAAAACTGTTTTTT; cdr3_aa: CASSLMGGPNEKLFF
d_call: .; v_call: TRBV9; clone_size: .; j_call: TRBJ1-2; cdr3_nt: TGTGCCAGCAGCGTCACAGGGAGCCACTATGGCTACACCTTC; cdr3_aa: CASSVTGSHYGYTF
d_call: .; v_call: TRBV19; clone_size: .; j_call: TRBJ1-5; cdr3_nt: TGTGCCAGTAGTACCTCCAGGGGATCGGGCAATCAGCCCCAGCATTTT; cdr3_aa: CASSTSRGSGNQPQHF
d_call: .; v_call: TRBV4-3; clone_size: .; j_call: TRBJ2-2; cdr3_nt: TGCGCCAGCAGCCAAGGGCCAGGGCGACTGTTTTTT; cdr3_aa: CASSQGPGRLFF
d_call: TRBD2; v_call: TRBV7-9; clone_size: once; j_call: TRBJ2-5; cdr3_nt: TGTGCCAGCAGCTCTAGCGGGGGGGCCTGGGAGACCCAGTACTTC; cdr3_aa: CASSSSGGAWETQYF
d_call: .; v_call: TRBV2; clone_size: .; j_call: TRBJ2-5; cdr3_nt: TGTGCCAGCACGGTCACGGGGGTCTTAGAGACCCAGTACTTC; cdr3_aa: CASTVTGVLETQYF
d_call: .; v_call: TRBV11-2; clone_size: .; j_call: TRBJ2-7; cdr3_nt: TGTGCCAGCAGCTATTGGGGTTACGAGCAGTACTTC; cdr3_aa: CASSYWGYEQYF
d_call: .; v_call: TRBV5-1; clone_size: .; j_call: TRBJ2-7; cdr3_nt: TGCGCCAGCAGCTTAGAAGGAATCGGGTGGTACTTC; cdr3_aa: CASSLEGIGWYF
d_call: .; v_call: TRBV27; clone_size: .; j_call: TRBJ2-3; cdr3_nt: TGTGCCAGCAGCTCATTAGCCGGGGGGCCAGATACGCAGTATTTT; cdr3_aa: CASSSLAGGPDTQYF
d_call: .; v_call: TRBV7-3; clone_size: .; j_call: TRBJ1-5; cdr3_nt: TGTGCCAGCAGCTTAGAGCCGGGGGGCCAGCCCCAGCATTTT; cdr3_aa: CASSLEPGGQPQHF
d_call: .; v_call: TRBV5-5; clone_size: once; j_call: TRBJ2-5; cdr3_nt: TGTGCCAGCAGCTTGGACAGAAAAGAGACCCAGTACTTC; cdr3_aa: CASSLDRKETQYF
d_call: TRBD1; v_call: TRBV7-9; clone_size: once; j_call: TRBJ2-1; cdr3_nt: TGTGCCAGCAGCTTGGACAGGCTTGTTGGGCATGAGCAGTTCTTC; cdr3_aa: CASSLDRLVGHEQFF
d_call: .; v_call: TRBV5-1; clone_size: .; j_call: TRBJ2-3; cdr3_nt: TGCGCCAGCAGCTTGTCTAGCAGCACAGATACGCAGTATTTT; cdr3_aa: CASSLSSSTDTQYF
d_call: TRBD1; v_call: TRBV10-1; clone_size: .; j_call: TRBJ2-3; cdr3_nt: TGCGCCAGCAGTAACAGGGGTGCAGATACGCAGTATTTT; cdr3_aa: CASSNRGADTQYF
d_call: TRBD1; v_call: TRBV7-9; clone_size: .; j_call: TRBJ2-7; cdr3_nt: TGTGCCAGCAGCTCCCGACAGGGGGGGTCCTACGAGCAGTACTTC; cdr3_aa: CASSSRQGGSYEQYF
d_call: TRBD2; v_call: TRBV13; clone_size: .; j_call: TRBJ2-1; cdr3_nt: TGTGCCGGCTCTAGCGGGAATAGGAATGAGCAGTTCTTC; cdr3_aa: CAGSSGNRNEQFF
d_call: .; v_call: TRBV18; clone_size: many; j_call: TRBJ2-5; cdr3_nt: TGTGCCAGCTCACCCCTACAAGGGCGAGAGACCCAGTACTTC; cdr3_aa: CASSPLQGRETQYF
d_call: .; v_call: TRBV10-2; clone_size: once; j_call: TRBJ2-2; cdr3_nt: TGCGCCAGCAGAGAGACCCTCGGCGGCGGGGAGCTGTTTTTT; cdr3_aa: CASRETLGGGELFF
d_call: .; v_call: TRBV11-2; clone_size: .; j_call: TRBJ2-7; cdr3_nt: TGTGCCAGCAGCGCCGGGCCCGGTTTGAACGAGGAGTACTTC; cdr3_aa: CASSAGPGLNEEYF